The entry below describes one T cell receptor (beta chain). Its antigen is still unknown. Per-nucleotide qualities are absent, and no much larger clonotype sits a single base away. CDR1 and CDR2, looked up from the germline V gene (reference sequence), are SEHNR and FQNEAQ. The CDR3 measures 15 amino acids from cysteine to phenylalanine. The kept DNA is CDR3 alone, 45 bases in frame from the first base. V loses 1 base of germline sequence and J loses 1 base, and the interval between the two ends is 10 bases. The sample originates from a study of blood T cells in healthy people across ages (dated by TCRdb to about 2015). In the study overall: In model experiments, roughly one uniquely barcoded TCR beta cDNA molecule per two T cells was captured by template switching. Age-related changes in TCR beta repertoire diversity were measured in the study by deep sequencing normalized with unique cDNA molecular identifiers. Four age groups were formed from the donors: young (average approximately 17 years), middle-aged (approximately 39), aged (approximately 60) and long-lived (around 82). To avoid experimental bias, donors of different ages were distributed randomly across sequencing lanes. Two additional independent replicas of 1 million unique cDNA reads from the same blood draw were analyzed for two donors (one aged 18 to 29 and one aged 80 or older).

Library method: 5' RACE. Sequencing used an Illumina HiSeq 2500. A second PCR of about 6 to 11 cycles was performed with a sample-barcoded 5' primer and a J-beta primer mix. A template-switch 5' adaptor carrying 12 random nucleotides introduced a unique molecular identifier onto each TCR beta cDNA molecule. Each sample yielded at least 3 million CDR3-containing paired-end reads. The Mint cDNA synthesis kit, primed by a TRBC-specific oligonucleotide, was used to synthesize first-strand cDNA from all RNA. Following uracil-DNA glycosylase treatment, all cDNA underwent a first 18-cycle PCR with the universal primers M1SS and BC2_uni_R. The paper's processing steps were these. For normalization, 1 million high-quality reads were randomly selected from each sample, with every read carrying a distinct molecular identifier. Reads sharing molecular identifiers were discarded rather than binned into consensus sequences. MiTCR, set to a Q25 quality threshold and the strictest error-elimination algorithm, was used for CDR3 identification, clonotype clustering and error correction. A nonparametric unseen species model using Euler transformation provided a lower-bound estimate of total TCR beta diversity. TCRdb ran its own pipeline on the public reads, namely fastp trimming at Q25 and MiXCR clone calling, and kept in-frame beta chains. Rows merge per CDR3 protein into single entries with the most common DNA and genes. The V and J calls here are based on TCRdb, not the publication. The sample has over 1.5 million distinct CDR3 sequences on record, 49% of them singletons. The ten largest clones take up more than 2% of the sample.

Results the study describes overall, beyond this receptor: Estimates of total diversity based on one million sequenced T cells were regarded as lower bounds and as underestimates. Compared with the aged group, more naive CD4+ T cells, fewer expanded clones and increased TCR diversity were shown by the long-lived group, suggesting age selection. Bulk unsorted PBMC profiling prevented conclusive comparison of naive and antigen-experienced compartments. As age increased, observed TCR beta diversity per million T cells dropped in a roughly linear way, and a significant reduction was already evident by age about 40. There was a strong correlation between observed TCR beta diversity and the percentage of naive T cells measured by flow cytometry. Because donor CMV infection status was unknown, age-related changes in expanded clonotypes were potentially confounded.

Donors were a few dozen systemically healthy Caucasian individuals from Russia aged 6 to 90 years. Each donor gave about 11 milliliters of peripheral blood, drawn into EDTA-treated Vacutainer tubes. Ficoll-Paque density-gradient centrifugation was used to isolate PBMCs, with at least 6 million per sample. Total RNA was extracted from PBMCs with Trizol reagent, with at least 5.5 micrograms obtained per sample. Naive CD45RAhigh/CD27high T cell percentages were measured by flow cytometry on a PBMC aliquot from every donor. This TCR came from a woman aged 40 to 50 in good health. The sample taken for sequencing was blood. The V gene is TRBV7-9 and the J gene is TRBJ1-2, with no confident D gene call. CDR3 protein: CASSLGEGFNYGYTF. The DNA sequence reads TGTGCCAGCAGCTTAGGCGAAGGGTTTAACTATGGCTACACCTTC.